This T cell receptor beta chain was identified during a study of cytomegalovirus exposure and HLA in healthy donors. The CDR3 is 11 residues long. Germline values: CDR1 MNHEY, CDR2 SVGAGI. PCR employed 60 Vbeta and 13 Jbeta primers. Profiling relied on immunoSEQ multiplex PCR, and the TCRdb table lists in-frame clones only, not all of them. Here the sample spans fewer than 180,000 clones, around 79% being singletons. This receptor was identified in a human donor in good health. This chain links TRBV6-5 with TRBJ2-5; D remains ambiguous. The J call may be in error: the DNA end matches TRBJ2-7 better. What was sequenced was PBMCs. CDR3 region: CASSYRGEQYF. CDR3 coding DNA: TGTGCCAGCAGTTATCGAGGCGAGCAGTACTTC.